These 19 T cell receptor beta chains share one sample of origin, sequenced in a study of T cell changes during pregnancy in multiple sclerosis. Produced via immunoSEQ multiplex PCR; TCRdb's table is partial and in-frame only. The table includes roughly 80,000 clones, 93% detected once. The sample here was peripheral blood, taken in the second trimester of pregnancy. Source of these receptors: a female donor with multiple sclerosis, enrolled in a pregnancy study.

V is TRBV5-1 and J is TRBJ1-2, with a weak D call TRBD1 (5 bases). V lost 1 base, J lost 0 bases, and 7 bases lay in between. The germline V gene has CDR1 SGHRS and CDR2 YFSETQ. The CDR3 runs to 14 residues. For the CDR3, the DNA is TGCGCCAGCAGCTTGCCACAGGCTAACTATGGCTACACCTTC. Residues: CASSLPQANYGYTF. Full variable domain (remainder filled in from reference TRBV5-1 and TRBJ1-2): KAGVTQTPRYLIKTRGQQVTLSCSPISGHRSVSWYQQTPGQGLQFLFEYFSETQRNKGNFPGRFSGRQFSNSRSEMNVSTLELGDSALYLCASSLPQANYGYTFGSGTRLTVV.

This clone is a singleton in its sample. V gene TRBV15 combines with J gene TRBJ2-4, with 7 nucleotides matching TRBD1. Germline V gene data show CDR1 as LNHNV and CDR2 as YYDKDF (reference sequence). J gave up 0 bases and V 3 bases, and 5 bases lay outside the gene matches. The CDR3 is 16 residues long. The CDR3 nucleotides are TGTGCCACCAGCAGCGGACAGGCTCTAGCCAAAAACATTCAGTACTTC. Protein product: CATSSGQALAKNIQYF.

This chain joins TRBV30 and TRBJ1-3; TRBD1 is a possible D gene (5 bases). The CDR3 is 14 residues long. CDR1 GTSNPN and CDR2 SVGIG come from the germline V gene (reference sequence). Trimming left V 2 bases short and J 4 bases short, with 12 bases between. Written as DNA, the CDR3 is TGTGCCTGGAGTCGTGGAGCAGGGGGAAACACCATATATTTT. Residues: CAWSRGAGGNTIYF.

J is TRBJ1-1 and V is TRBV5-1; the match to TRBD1 covers 11 bases. CDR3 size: 14 residues. The junction had 3 bases not matched to a gene; V was cut back by 4 bases and J by 4 bases. The germline V gene encodes CDR1 SGHRS and CDR2 YFSETQ. The CDR3 nucleotides are TGCGCCAGCAGCCTCGGGACAGGGGGCACTGAAGCTTTCTTT. This sequence encodes CASSLGTGGTEAFF.

The chain recombines TRBV6-5 with TRBJ2-1; D is possibly TRBD2 (6 bases). V was shortened by 2 bases and J by 6 bases, with 8 bases between the two germline ends. Germline V gives CDR1 MNHEY, CDR2 SVGAGI. CDR3 length: 13 residues. The CDR3 is CASSYRLGNEQFF. As DNA, the CDR3 is TGTGCCAGCAGTTACCGACTAGGCAATGAGCAGTTCTTC.

This sequence joins TRBV7-3 and TRBJ1-3; D not resolved. Germline V gene lookup returns CDR1 SGHTA and CDR2 FQGTGA. V was shortened by 6 bases and J by 4 bases, with 19 bases between the two germline ends. This CDR3 region has 16 residues. In nucleotides, the CDR3 is TGTGCCAGCAGTCGAACTGCAGGTGGTCAAGGAAACACCATATATTTT. Its translation: CASSRTAGGQGNTIYF.

CDR3 sequence: CASSLSLFEGAARVEAFF. The CDR3 DNA follows: TGTGCCAGCAGCTTAAGCCTCTTCGAGGGGGCGGCCCGGGTTGAAGCTTTCTTT. The gene calls are TRBV7-9 and TRBJ1-1; TRBD1 matches 7 bases. The germline CDR1 and CDR2 sequences are SEHNR and FQNEAQ (reference sequence). This CDR3 has 18 residues. V shed 2 bases, J shed 7 bases, and the junction held 19 bases outside the gene matches.

The DNA for the CDR3 is TGTGCCAGCAGTTTCAGACAGGCCGCAAGCTATGGCTACACCTTC. Encoded protein: CASSFRQAASYGYTF. The J gene is TRBJ1-2, the V gene TRBV6-5; tentatively, D is TRBD1 (6 bases). Germline V gene sequence: CDR1 MNHEY, CDR2 SVGAGI. The V and J ends lost 4 bases and 4 bases respectively, with 16 bases between them. CDR3 length: 15 amino acids.

The chain carries TRBV6-6 and TRBJ2-7; TRBD1 agrees at 8 bases. This CDR3 is 14 amino acids long. J lost 6 bases, V lost 5 bases, and 9 bases had no gene match. Germline V gene data show CDR1 as MNHNY and CDR2 as SVGAGI (reference sequence). DNA of the CDR3: TGTGCCAGCAGTCAGGAGGGGACAGGTTTCGAGCAGTACTTC. Amino acids: CASSQEGTGFEQYF.

The chain joins TRBV18 to TRBJ2-7; D is uncertain. The CDR3 length is 14 residues. Trimming took off 3 bases at V and 6 bases at J, with 15 bases between the two ends. The V gene's germline CDR1 is KGHSH and CDR2 LQKENI. CDR3 region: CASSPRDNRGEQYF. CDR3 sequence (DNA): TGTGCCAGCTCACCGAGAGACAACCGTGGCGAGCAGTACTTC.

The V and J genes are TRBV10-3 and TRBJ1-1; a possible D gene is TRBD1 (6 bases). Trimming removed 3 bases at V and 7 bases at J, with 9 bases between. The CDR3 contains 12 residues. Germline values: CDR1 ENHRY, CDR2 SYGVKD. CDR3 in DNA: TGTGCCATCAGTGAAGGACAGTTTGAAGCTTTCTTT. Protein: CAISEGQFEAFF.

This clone was observed a handful of times. The chain joins TRBV5-6 to TRBJ2-5, with TRBD1 identical over 10 bases. In germline, CDR1 is SGHDT, CDR2 YYEEEE. The ends lost 3 bases at V and 5 bases at J; junction bases unmatched: 4. The CDR3 is made up of 14 amino acids. The CDR3 DNA sequence: TGTGCCAGCAGCTGGGGGACAGGGGTCGAGACCCAGTACTTC. This sequence encodes CASSWGTGVETQYF.

The chain couples TRBV25-1 to TRBJ2-7, with TRBD2 identical over 12 bases. With V trimmed by 5 bases and J by 5 bases, 7 bases remained unmatched. The germline V gene has CDR1 MGHDK and CDR2 SYGVNS. The CDR3 consists of 15 residues. CDR3 residues: CASSPPSGGAHEQYF. In DNA form, the CDR3 reads TGTGCCAGCAGTCCCCCTAGCGGGGGGGCTCACGAGCAGTACTTC.

The chain carries TRBV6-4 and TRBJ1-6; D is possibly TRBD1 (6 bases). This CDR3 has 15 residues. V lost 4 bases and J 5 bases, leaving 12 bases between the germline ends. Looked up from germline, CDR1 is MRHNA and CDR2 is SNTAGT. Here the CDR3 DNA reads TGTGCCAGCAGTGCGGGCACAGGGAATAATTCACCCCTCCACTTT. Translated: CASSAGTGNNSPLHF.

This clone appeared a single time. This chain uses TRBV19 with TRBJ2-5; 7 bases are a match to TRBD2. In germline, CDR1 is LNHDA, CDR2 SQIVND (reference sequence). V was pared by 9 bases and J by 4 bases, with 11 bases of the junction left unmatched. This CDR3 has 14 amino acids. The CDR3 bases are TGTGCCAGCTCTTGGGTCCCGGGGGGAGAGACCCAGTACTTC. Protein product: CASSWVPGGETQYF.

J is TRBJ2-7 and V is TRBV20-1, with D perhaps matching TRBD2 (5 bases). CDR1 DFQATT and CDR2 SNEGSKA come from the germline V gene (reference sequence). The length of the CDR3 is 11 residues. Trimming took 3 bases from V and 7 from J, leaving 10 bases between them. The CDR3 region is CSARRELEQYF. The CDR3 nucleotides are TGCAGTGCTAGGAGGGAATTGGAGCAGTACTTC.

This clone appeared a few times. The chain employs TRBV7-9 and TRBJ1-1; 7 nucleotides agree with TRBD1. The CDR3 runs to 14 residues. V shed 5 bases and J 3 bases; nucleotides not matched to a gene: 6. Looked up from germline, CDR1 is SEHNR and CDR2 is FQNEAQ (reference sequence). The CDR3 region has the DNA TGTGCCAGCAGCGTGACAGGGCAGGACACTGAAGCTTTCTTT. It yields the protein CASSVTGQDTEAFF.

The chain carries TRBV5-6 and TRBJ1-1, with 7 bases identical to TRBD1. J gave up 3 bases and V 3 bases, and 5 bases lay outside the gene matches. Germline lookup yields CDR1 SGHDT and CDR2 YYEEEE. The CDR3 is 14 residues long. CDR3 nucleotide sequence: TGTGCCAGCAGCTGGACAGGAGTAGACACTGAAGCTTTCTTT. This codes for CASSWTGVDTEAFF.

The V call is TRBV2, the J call TRBJ1-1, with TRBD1 as a possible D gene (5 bases). CDR1 is SNHLY and CDR2 is FYNNEI in the germline V gene. Trimming pared 2 bases from V and 4 bases from J, leaving 11 bases between. The CDR3 is 14 residues long. The CDR3 DNA sequence: TGTGCCAGCAGTGAAACTGACGGGGGCACTGAAGCTTTCTTT. Translation gives CASSETDGGTEAFF.